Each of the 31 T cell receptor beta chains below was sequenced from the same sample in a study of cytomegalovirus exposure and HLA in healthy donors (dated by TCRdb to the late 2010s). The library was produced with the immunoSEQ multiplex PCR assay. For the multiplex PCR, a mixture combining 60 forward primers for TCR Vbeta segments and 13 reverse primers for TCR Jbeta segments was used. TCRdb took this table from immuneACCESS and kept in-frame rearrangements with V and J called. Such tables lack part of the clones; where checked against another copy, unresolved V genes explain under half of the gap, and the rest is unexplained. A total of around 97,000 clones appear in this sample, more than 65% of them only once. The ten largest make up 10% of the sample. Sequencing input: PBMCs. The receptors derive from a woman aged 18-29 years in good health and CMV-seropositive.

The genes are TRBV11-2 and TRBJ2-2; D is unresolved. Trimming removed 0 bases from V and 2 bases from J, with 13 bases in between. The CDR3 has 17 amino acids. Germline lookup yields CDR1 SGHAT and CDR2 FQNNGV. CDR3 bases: TGTGCCAGCAGCTTAGATCTGGGCAAGGCAAACACCGGGGAGCTGTTTTTT. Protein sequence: CASSLDLGKANTGELFF.

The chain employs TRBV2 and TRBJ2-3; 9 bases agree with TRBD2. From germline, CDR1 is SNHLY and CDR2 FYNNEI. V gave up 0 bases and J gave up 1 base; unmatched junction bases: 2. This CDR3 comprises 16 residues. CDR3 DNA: TGTGCCAGCAGTGAAGCCTCTAGCGGGGGCACAGATACGCAGTATTTT. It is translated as CASSEASSGGTDTQYF.

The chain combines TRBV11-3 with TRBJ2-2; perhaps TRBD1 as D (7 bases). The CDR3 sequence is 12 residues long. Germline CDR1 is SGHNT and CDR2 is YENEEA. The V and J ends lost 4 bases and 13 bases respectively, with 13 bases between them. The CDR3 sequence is CASSSSGGPLFF. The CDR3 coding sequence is TGTGCCAGCAGCTCCTCAGGGGGGCCGCTGTTTTTT.

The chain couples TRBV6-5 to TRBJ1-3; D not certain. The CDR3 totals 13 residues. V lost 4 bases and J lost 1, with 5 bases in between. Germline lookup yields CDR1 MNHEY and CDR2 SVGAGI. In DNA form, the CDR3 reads TGTGCCAGCAGTTCTCAGTCTGGAAACACCATATATTTT. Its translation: CASSSQSGNTIYF.

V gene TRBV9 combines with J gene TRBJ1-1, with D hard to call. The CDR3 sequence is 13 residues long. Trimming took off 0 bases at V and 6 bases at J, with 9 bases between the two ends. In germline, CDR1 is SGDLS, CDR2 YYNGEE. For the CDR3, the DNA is TGTGCCAGCAGCGTAGGAGGGTTCGCTGAAGCTTTCTTT. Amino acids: CASSVGGFAEAFF.

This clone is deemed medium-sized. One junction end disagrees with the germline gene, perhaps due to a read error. The CDR3 protein is CASSLVTATQYF. DNA of the CDR3: TGTGCCAGCAGCTTAGTGACAGCTACGCAGTATTTT. The chain couples TRBV13 to TRBJ2-3; weak D call: TRBD1 (5 bases). The CDR3 loop spans 12 amino acids. Germline CDR1 and CDR2: PRHDT and FYEKMQ (reference sequence).

CDR3 DNA sequence: TGTGCCAGCAGCGTAGCTTTAGCGGGGACGTCAGATACGCAGTATTTT. Amino acid sequence: CASSVALAGTSDTQYF. J is TRBJ2-3 and V is TRBV9; 8 positions match TRBD2. The germline V gene has CDR1 SGDLS and CDR2 YYNGEE. The CDR3 length is 16 residues. V trimming: 0 bases; J trimming: 4 bases; junction bases outside the gene matches: 7.

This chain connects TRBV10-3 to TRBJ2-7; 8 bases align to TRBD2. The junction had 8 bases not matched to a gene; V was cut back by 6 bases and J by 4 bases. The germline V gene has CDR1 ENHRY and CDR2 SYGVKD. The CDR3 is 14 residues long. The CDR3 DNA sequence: TGTGCCATCAGGACCTCCGGACTAGCTTACGAGCAGTACTTC. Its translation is CAIRTSGLAYEQYF.

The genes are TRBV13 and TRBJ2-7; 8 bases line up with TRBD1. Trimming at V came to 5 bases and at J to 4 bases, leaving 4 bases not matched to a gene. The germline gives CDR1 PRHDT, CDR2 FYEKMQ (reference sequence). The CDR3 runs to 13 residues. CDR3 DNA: TGTGCCAGCAGCCCGAACAGGGGGTACGAGCAGTACTTC. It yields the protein CASSPNRGYEQYF.

CDR3 amino acids: CASSELAGAFYNEQFF. The DNA for the CDR3 is TGTGCCAGCAGCGAACTAGCGGGAGCTTTCTACAATGAGCAGTTCTTC. The rearrangement links TRBV11-2 to TRBJ2-1; 11 bases agree with TRBD2. The CDR3 has 16 residues. The V gene end was trimmed by 5 bases and the J gene end by 3 bases; junction bases not matched to a gene: 6. The germline CDR1 and CDR2 sequences are SGHAT and FQNNGV. Full variable domain (outside the CDR3, taken from reference TRBV11-2 and TRBJ2-1): EAGVAQSPRYKIIEKRQSVAFWCNPISGHATLYWYQQILGQGPKLLIQFQNNGVVDDSQLPKDRFSAERLKGVDSTLKIQPAKLEDSAVYLCASSELAGAFYNEQFFGPGTRLTVL.

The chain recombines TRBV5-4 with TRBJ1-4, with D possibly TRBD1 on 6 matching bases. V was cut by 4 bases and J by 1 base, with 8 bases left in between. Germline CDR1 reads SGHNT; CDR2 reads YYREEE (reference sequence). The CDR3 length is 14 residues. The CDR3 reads CASSPTGTNEKLFF. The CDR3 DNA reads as TGTGCCAGCAGCCCGACAGGAACTAATGAAAAACTGTTTTTT.

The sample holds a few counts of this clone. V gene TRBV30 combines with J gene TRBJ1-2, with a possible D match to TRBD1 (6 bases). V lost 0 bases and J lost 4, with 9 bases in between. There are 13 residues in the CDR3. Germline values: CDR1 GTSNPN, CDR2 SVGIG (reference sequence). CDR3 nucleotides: TGTGCCTGGAGTGTAGACAGGCCCTATGGCTACACCTTC. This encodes CAWSVDRPYGYTF. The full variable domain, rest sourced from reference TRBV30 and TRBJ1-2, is SQTIHQWPATLVQPVGSPLSLECTVEGTSNPNLYWYRQAAGRGLQLLFYSVGIGQISSEVPQNLSASRPQDRQFILSSKKLLLSDSGFYLCAWSVDRPYGYTFGSGTRLTVV.

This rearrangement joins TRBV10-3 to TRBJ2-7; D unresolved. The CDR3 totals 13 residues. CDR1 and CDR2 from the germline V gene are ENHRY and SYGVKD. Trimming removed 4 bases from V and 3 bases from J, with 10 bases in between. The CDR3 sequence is CAISVVADYEQYF. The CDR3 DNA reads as TGTGCCATCAGTGTGGTGGCCGACTACGAGCAGTACTTC.

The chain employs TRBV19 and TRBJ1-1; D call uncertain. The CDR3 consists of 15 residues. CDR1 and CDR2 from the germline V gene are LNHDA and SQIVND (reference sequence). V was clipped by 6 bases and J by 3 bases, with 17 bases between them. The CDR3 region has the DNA TGTGCCAGTAGCGTCACAGCCGGTTGGTACACTGAAGCTTTCTTT. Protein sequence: CASSVTAGWYTEAFF.

Written as DNA, the CDR3 is TGCGCCAGCAGCTCGGGACAGGGGGGAGTCGGGCAGCCCCAGCATTTT. This sequence encodes CASSSGQGGVGQPQHF. The chain is built from TRBV5-1 and TRBJ1-5; 11 nucleotides match TRBD1. V gave up 3 bases and J gave up 7 bases; unmatched junction bases: 9. Germline-derived CDR1 and CDR2 are SGHRS and YFSETQ. The CDR3 runs to 16 residues.

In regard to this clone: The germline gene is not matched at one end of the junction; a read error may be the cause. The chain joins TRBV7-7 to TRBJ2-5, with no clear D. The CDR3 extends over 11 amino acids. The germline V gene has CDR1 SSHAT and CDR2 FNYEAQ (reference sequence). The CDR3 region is CASSGLETQYF. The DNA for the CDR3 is TGTGCTAGCAGTGGGCTTGAGACCCAGTACTTC.

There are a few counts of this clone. The CDR3 is CATSFQVGGPDTQYF. As DNA, the CDR3 is TGTGCCACCTCTTTTCAGGTGGGGGGGCCGGATACGCAGTATTTT. The chain uses TRBV19 and TRBJ2-3, with TRBD2 as a possible D gene (7 bases). The CDR3 contains 15 residues. V gave up 10 bases and J gave up 6 bases, with 23 bases separating them. Germline V gives CDR1 LNHDA, CDR2 SQIVND (reference sequence).

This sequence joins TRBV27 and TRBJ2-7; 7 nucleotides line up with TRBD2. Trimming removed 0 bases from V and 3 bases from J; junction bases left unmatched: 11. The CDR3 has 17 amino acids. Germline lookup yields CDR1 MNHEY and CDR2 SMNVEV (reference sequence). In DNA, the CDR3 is TGTGCCAGCAGTTTATCGGCTGGGGGGGTTCGGATCTACGAGCAGTACTTC. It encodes CASSLSAGGVRIYEQYF.

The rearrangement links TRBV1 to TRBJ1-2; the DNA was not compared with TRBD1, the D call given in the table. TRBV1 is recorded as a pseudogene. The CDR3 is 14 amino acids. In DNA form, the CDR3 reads TGCACCAGCAGCCTTAAGACAGGGAAATATGGCTACACCTTC. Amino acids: CTSSLKTGKYGYTF.

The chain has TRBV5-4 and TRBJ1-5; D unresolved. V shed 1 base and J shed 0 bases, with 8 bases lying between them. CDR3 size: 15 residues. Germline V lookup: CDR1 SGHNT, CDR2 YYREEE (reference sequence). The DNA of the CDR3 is TGTGCCAGCAGCTTGTTAGGAGATAGCAATCAGCCCCAGCATTTT. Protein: CASSLLGDSNQPQHF.

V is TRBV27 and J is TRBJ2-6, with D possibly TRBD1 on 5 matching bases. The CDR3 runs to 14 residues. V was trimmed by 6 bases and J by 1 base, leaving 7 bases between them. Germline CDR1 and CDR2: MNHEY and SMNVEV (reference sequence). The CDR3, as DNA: TGTGCCAGCAGAAGGGGATCTGGGGCCAACGTCCTGACTTTC. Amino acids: CASRRGSGANVLTF.

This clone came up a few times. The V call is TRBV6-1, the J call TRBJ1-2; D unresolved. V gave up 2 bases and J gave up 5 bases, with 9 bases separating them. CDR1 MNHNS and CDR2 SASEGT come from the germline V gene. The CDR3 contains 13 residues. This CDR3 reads CASSEFRRYGYTF. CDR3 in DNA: TGTGCCAGCAGTGAATTTCGGAGATATGGCTACACCTTC.

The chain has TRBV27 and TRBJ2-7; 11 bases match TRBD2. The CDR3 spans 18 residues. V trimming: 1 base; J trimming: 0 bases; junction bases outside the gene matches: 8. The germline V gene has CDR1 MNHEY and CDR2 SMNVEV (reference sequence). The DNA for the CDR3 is TGTGCCAGCAGTTTATACCTAGCGGGGGGCCCCAGCTCCTACGAGCAGTACTTC. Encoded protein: CASSLYLAGGPSSYEQYF.

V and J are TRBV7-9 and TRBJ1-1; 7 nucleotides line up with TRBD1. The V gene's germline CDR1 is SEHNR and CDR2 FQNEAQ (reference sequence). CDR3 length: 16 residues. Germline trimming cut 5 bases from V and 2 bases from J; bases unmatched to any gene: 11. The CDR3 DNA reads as TGTGCCAGCAGCCACCGACAGGGACCACTAAACACTGAAGCTTTCTTT. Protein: CASSHRQGPLNTEAFF.

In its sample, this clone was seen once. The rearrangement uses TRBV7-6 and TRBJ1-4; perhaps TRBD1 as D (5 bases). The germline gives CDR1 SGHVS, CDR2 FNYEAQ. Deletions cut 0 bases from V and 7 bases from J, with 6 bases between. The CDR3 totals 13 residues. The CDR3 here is CASSLAQGEKLFF. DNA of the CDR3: TGTGCCAGCAGCTTAGCTCAGGGTGAAAAACTGTTTTTT. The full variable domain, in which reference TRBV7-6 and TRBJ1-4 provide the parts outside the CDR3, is GAGVSQSPRYKVTKRGQDVALRCDPISGHVSLYWYRQALGQGPEFLTYFNYEAQQDKSGLPNDRFSAERPEGSISTLTIQRTEQRDSAMYRCASSLAQGEKLFFGSGTQLSVL.

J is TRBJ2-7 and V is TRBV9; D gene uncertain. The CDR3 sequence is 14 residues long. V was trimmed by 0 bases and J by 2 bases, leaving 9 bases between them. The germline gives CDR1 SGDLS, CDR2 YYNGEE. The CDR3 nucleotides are TGTGCCAGCAGCGTAGGTAACGGAGCCTACGAGCAGTACTTC. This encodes CASSVGNGAYEQYF.

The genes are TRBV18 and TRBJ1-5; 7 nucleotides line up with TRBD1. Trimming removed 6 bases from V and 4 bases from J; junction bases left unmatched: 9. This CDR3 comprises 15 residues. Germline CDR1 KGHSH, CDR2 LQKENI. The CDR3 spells CASSITQTGNQPQHF. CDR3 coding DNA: TGTGCCAGCTCCATAACACAGACAGGGAATCAGCCCCAGCATTTT.

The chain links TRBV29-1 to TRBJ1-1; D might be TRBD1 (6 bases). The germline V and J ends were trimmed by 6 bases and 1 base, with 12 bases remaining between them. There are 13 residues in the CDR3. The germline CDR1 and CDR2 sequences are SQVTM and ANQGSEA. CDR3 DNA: TGCAGCGTACCAAGGACAGCGAACACTGAAGCTTTCTTT. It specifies CSVPRTANTEAFF.

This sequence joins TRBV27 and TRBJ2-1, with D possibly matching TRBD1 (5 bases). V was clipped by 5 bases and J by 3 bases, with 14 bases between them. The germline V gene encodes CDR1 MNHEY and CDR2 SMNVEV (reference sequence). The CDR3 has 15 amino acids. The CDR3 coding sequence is TGTGCCAGCAGTGCCTACAGGAGCTACTACAATGAGCAGTTCTTC. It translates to CASSAYRSYYNEQFF.

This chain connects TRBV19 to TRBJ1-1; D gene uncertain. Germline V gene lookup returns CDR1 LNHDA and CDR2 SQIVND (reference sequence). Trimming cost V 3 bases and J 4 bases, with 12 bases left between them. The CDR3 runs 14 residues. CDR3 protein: CASSIFSGITEAFF. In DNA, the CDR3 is TGTGCCAGTAGTATCTTCTCGGGTATCACTGAAGCTTTCTTT.

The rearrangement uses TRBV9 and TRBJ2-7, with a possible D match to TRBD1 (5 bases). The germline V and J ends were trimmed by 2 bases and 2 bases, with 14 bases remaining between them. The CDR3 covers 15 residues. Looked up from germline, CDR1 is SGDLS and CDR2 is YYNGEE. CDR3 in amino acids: CASSVSDSRAYEQYF. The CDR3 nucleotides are TGTGCCAGCAGCGTTTCCGACAGCCGAGCCTACGAGCAGTACTTC.